The next 4 T cell receptor beta chains were all read from a single sample in a study of cytomegalovirus exposure and HLA in healthy donors. Primers for the PCR totalled 60 Vbeta and 13 Jbeta. Some clones are missing from TCRdb's copy, which holds only in-frame ones; the method was immunoSEQ multiplex PCR. Counted here are approximately 140,000 clones, over 70% occurring once; the ten biggest clones make up 6.5% to 8.5%. Sequences were obtained from PBMCs. Receptors originate from a woman aged 40 to 50 in good health and CMV-seropositive.

The V gene is TRBV19, the J gene TRBJ1-1; no firm D call. Between the trimmed V and J ends, which lost 6 bases and 4 bases, there was a span of 9 bases. The CDR3 has 12 amino acids. In germline, CDR1 is LNHDA, CDR2 SQIVND (reference sequence). The CDR3 sequence: CASRDLPTEAFF. The DNA of the CDR3 is TGTGCCAGTAGAGATCTACCCACTGAAGCTTTCTTT.

The gene calls are TRBV7-9 and TRBJ2-1, with D perhaps TRBD2 (6 bases). Germline V gene sequence: CDR1 SEHNR, CDR2 FQNEAQ (reference sequence). V was clipped by 5 bases and J by 2 bases, with 19 bases between them. CDR3 size: 17 residues. The CDR3 DNA follows: TGTGCCAGCAGCGCAATTACTAGCCACTCCACCTACAATGAGCAGTTCTTC. This sequence encodes CASSAITSHSTYNEQFF.

The chain carries TRBV4-1 and TRBJ2-1; 10 bases agree with TRBD2. This CDR3 is 17 amino acids long. Looked up from germline, CDR1 is MGHRA and CDR2 is YSYEKL. The J segment lost 4 bases and the V segment lost 4 bases, leaving 10 bases of the junction unmatched. The CDR3 sequence is CASSRGIAGGIYNEQFF. CDR3 coding DNA: TGCGCCAGCAGCCGAGGAATAGCGGGGGGCATTTACAATGAGCAGTTCTTC.

The chain links TRBV19 to TRBJ2-6; D unresolved. CDR1 is LNHDA, CDR2 SQIVND, per germline (reference sequence). This CDR3 is 13 amino acids long. V was trimmed by 9 bases and J by 0 bases, leaving 6 bases between them. CDR3 protein: CASGNSGANVLTF. In DNA form, the CDR3 reads TGTGCCAGCGGTAACTCTGGGGCCAACGTCCTGACTTTC.